A selection of T cell receptor beta chains follows, all from one sample in a study of blood T cell repertoires in COVID-19. Sequencing used immunoSEQ multiplex PCR; TCRdb keeps in-frame clones, though not all of them. The sample shows fewer than 350,000 clones, about nine tenths of them seen only once. Material for sequencing was PBMCs or T cells enriched from blood (not recorded which). The source of these receptors is a woman in her forties who had recovered from COVID-19. CDR3s include the opening cysteine and the closing phenylalanine or tryptophan. D genes are given only for firm matches. Not all rows give a size; the values are once, few, many and, for expanded clones, a class.

once	TRBJ1-2	16	TRBD1	TRBV9	CASSEGQGIGIYGYTF	TGTGCCAGCAGCGAGGGACAGGGTATAGGAATCTATGGCTACACCTTC
NA	TRBJ1-5	17	TRBD1	TRBV12-5	CASGLVQGQGRRQPQHF	TGTGCTAGTGGTTTGGTACAAGGACAGGGGAGGCGTCAGCCCCAGCATTTT
NA	TRBJ2-3	14	TRBD2	TRBV6-5	CATLAGDSTDTQYF	TGTGCCACACTAGCGGGGGATAGCACAGATACGCAGTATTTT
NA	TRBJ2-1	15	TRBD2	TRBV9	CASSRTSGRRGEQFF	TGTGCCAGCAGCCGGACTAGCGGGAGACGAGGTGAGCAGTTCTTC
NA	TRBJ2-7	12	NA	TRBV4-3	CASSHDNYEQYF	TGCGCCAGCAGCCATGACAACTACGAGCAGTACTTC
NA	TRBJ1-1	12	NA	TRBV30	CAWGVWETEAFF	TGTGCCTGGGGAGTTTGGGAGACTGAAGCTTTCTTT
NA	TRBJ2-7	14	TRBD2	TRBV6-5	CASSYVAGVHEQYF	TGTGCCAGCAGTTACGTAGCGGGAGTCCACGAGCAGTACTTC
NA	TRBJ1-1	13	NA	TRBV29-1	CSVENLSSSGAFF	TGCAGCGTTGAAAATCTGTCTTCCTCCGGAGCTTTCTTT
NA	TRBJ2-5	16	TRBD2	TRBV7-9	CASSPRTSGSGKTQYF	TGTGCCAGCAGCCCAAGGACTAGCGGGAGTGGGAAGACCCAGTACTTC
NA	TRBJ1-3	15	TRBD1	TRBV9	CASSAQGAPGNTIYF	TGTGCCAGCAGCGCACAGGGGGCCCCTGGAAACACCATATATTTT
few	TRBJ2-2	13	NA	TRBV5-1	CASSLGLPGELFF	TGCGCCAGCAGCTTGGGGCTTCCCGGGGAGCTGTTTTTT
NA	TRBJ2-5	10	NA	TRBV3-1/TRBV3-2	CASSHQLTDF	TGTGCCAGCAGCCACCAACTTACAGACTTC
NA	TRBJ1-1	15	TRBD1	TRBV7-2	CASSLAGGRGTEAFF	TGTGCCAGCAGCTTAGCAGGGGGCCGGGGCACTGAAGCTTTCTTT
NA	TRBJ2-1	17	TRBD1	TRBV24-1	CATSDPTGGPSYNEQFF	TGTGCCACCAGTGATCCCACAGGGGGCCCTTCCTACAATGAGCAGTTCTTC
NA	TRBJ1-1	14	TRBD1	TRBV19	CASRRTGMDTEAFF	TGTGCCAGTAGGCGGACAGGGATGGACACTGAAGCTTTCTTT
NA	TRBJ1-1	12	TRBD1	TRBV29-1	CSVERTGNEAFF	TGCAGCGTTGAAAGGACAGGGAATGAAGCTTTCTTT
NA	TRBJ1-4	14	TRBD1	TRBV6-5	CASRGTGPNEKLFF	TGTGCCAGCAGGGGGACAGGGCCTAATGAAAAACTGTTTTTT
NA	TRBJ2-7	16	NA	TRBV29-1	CSVELTGTKDSYEQYF	TGCAGCGTTGAATTAACCGGGACAAAAGATTCCTACGAGCAGTACTTC
NA	TRBJ2-2	15	TRBD2	TRBV20-1	CSASGRVPNTGELFF	TGCAGTGCTAGTGGGAGGGTGCCGAACACCGGGGAGCTGTTTTTT
NA	TRBJ2-7	15	TRBD1	TRBV4-3	CASSQEAQGAYEQYF	TGCGCCAGCAGCCAAGAGGCTCAGGGGGCCTACGAGCAGTACTTC
NA	TRBJ1-4	15	TRBD1	TRBV9	CASSGRTGGNEKLFF	TGTGCCAGCAGCGGTCGGACAGGGGGTAATGAAAAACTGTTTTTT
NA	TRBJ2-1	19	TRBD1	TRBV11-2	CASSSYRGEVEGRYNEQFF	TGTGCCAGCAGCTCCTACAGGGGGGAGGTAGAAGGAAGATACAATGAGCAGTTCTTC
NA	TRBJ1-1	13	NA	TRBV7-8	CASSLVGEAEAFF	TGTGCCAGCAGCTTAGTTGGTGAGGCTGAAGCTTTCTTT
NA	TRBJ2-2	16	NA	TRBV6-5	CASSYSGMGRTGELFF	TGTGCCAGCAGTTACTCGGGTATGGGGCGGACCGGGGAGCTGTTTTTT
NA	TRBJ1-6	16	NA	TRBV19	CASSVSGSSYNSPLHF	TGTGCCAGTAGTGTCTCCGGTAGCTCCTATAATTCACCCCTCCACTTT
NA	TRBJ1-3	18	NA	TRBV7-8	CASSLQGRGLRSGNTIYF	TGTGCCAGCAGCTTACAGGGAAGAGGCCTCCGCTCTGGAAACACCATATATTTT
once	TRBJ2-5	16	NA	TRBV10-3	CAISESRVGLQETQYF	TGTGCCATCAGTGAGTCTAGAGTGGGCCTCCAAGAGACCCAGTACTTC
NA	TRBJ2-7	15	TRBD1	TRBV6-5	CASSPPGQGVLEQYF	TGTGCCAGCAGTCCACCGGGACAGGGCGTTCTCGAGCAGTACTTC
few	TRBJ1-2	15	TRBD1	TRBV20-1	CSASGTGGAYYGYTF	TGCAGTGCTAGTGGGACAGGGGGCGCATACTATGGCTACACCTTC
NA	TRBJ2-1	15	NA	TRBV5-1	CASSPVDIGGNEQFF	TGCGCCAGCAGCCCCGTTGACATTGGAGGCAATGAGCAGTTCTTC
NA	TRBJ1-1	14	NA	TRBV3-1/TRBV3-2	CASSQVNFQGGAFF	TGTGCCAGCAGCCAAGTGAATTTCCAGGGTGGGGCTTTCTTT
NA	TRBJ2-2	16	NA	TRBV6-4	CASSLQGGKNTGELFF	TGTGCCAGCAGTCTACAGGGTGGGAAGAACACCGGGGAGCTGTTTTTT
NA	TRBJ2-2	19	NA	TRBV19	CASSIFALEDRPQNGELFF	TGTGCCAGTAGTATATTTGCCCTCGAGGACAGACCGCAGAACGGGGAGCTGTTTTTT
NA	TRBJ2-4	13	NA	TRBV6-6	CASRTGEVNIQYF	TGTGCCAGCAGGACGGGGGAGGTAAACATTCAGTACTTC
NA	TRBJ2-1	13	TRBD2	TRBV11-2	CASSSGLAGARFF	TGTGCCAGCAGCTCCGGACTAGCGGGTGCGCGATTCTTC
NA	TRBJ2-2	14	NA	TRBV11-3	CASSLDRDRGELFF	TGTGCCAGCAGCTTAGACAGGGATCGCGGGGAGCTGTTTTTT
NA	TRBJ2-1	15	TRBD2	TRBV29-1	CSGDTSGGHGYEQFF	TGCAGCGGTGACACTAGCGGGGGGCACGGCTATGAGCAGTTCTTC
NA	TRBJ2-1	14	NA	TRBV2	CASKRQVGGDEQFF	TGTGCCAGCAAAAGGCAGGTTGGAGGGGATGAGCAGTTCTTC
NA	TRBJ1-6	14	NA	TRBV27	CASSFGREDSPLHF	TGTGCCAGCAGTTTCGGCAGGGAGGATTCACCCCTCCACTTT
NA	TRBJ2-2	16	NA	TRBV13	CASSYTFEGYTGELFF	TGTGCCAGCAGCTACACTTTTGAGGGATACACCGGGGAGCTGTTTTTT
NA	TRBJ1-1	13	NA	TRBV30	CAWSIRGNTEAFF	TGTGCCTGGAGTATCCGGGGGAACACTGAAGCTTTCTTT
NA	TRBJ2-3	15	NA	TRBV7-2	CASSLGPGRADTQYF	TGTGCCAGCAGCTTAGGGCCGGGAAGGGCAGATACGCAGTATTTT
NA	TRBJ2-7	16	TRBD2	TRBV4-3	CASSRQVGGNNYEQYF	TGCGCCAGCAGCCGTCAGGTCGGGGGGAACAACTACGAGCAGTACTTC
NA	TRBJ2-2	17	TRBD2	TRBV7-9	CASSLARTSENTGELFF	TGTGCCAGCAGCTTAGCCCGGACTAGCGAAAACACCGGGGAGCTGTTTTTT
NA	TRBJ2-6	16	NA	TRBV3-1/TRBV3-2	CASSQGRQAGANVLTF	TGTGCCAGCAGCCAAGGTAGACAGGCTGGGGCCAACGTCCTGACTTTC
NA	TRBJ1-5	15	TRBD1	TRBV24-1	CATSEAGGTNQPQHF	TGTGCCACCAGTGAGGCAGGGGGAACCAATCAGCCCCAGCATTTT
NA	TRBJ2-7	13	TRBD2	TRBV6-9	CAGPGGTYYEQYF	TGTGCCGGCCCCGGGGGGACTTACTACGAGCAGTACTTC
NA	TRBJ2-2	15	NA	TRBV9	CASSPQVPITGELFF	TGTGCCAGCAGCCCCCAGGTCCCTATCACCGGGGAGCTGTTTTTT